What follows is one T cell receptor beta chain and its context. Its antigen is undetermined. Assay: immunoSEQ multiplex PCR; the TCRdb copy retains only in-frame clones and omits some. The table includes 110,000 or so clones, 85% to 95% detected once. These data originate in a study of Tregs in tolerant kidney transplant recipients. General observations from the study: Validation in larger populations is needed because few patients were studied. Biological reproducibility was not directly addressed in this study.

This CDR3 has 12 residues. Germline CDR1 and CDR2: SQVTM and ANQGSEA. The V gene lost 5 bases and the J gene lost 5 bases, with 12 bases spanning the gap. Unstimulated regulatory T cells (CD4+CD25+CD127-), CD4+CD25- non-regulatory cells, CD4 and CD8 cells were FACS-sorted from thawed PBMCs. Sequenced sample: CD4+ T cells from blood. This TCR was sampled from a human donor in good health. The chain is built from TRBV29-1 and TRBJ1-1; D is undetermined. CDR3 nucleotides: TGCAGCGTTCGCCGACGGAGGACTGAAGCTTTCTTT. Residues: CSVRRRRTEAFF.